This T cell receptor (beta chain) was captured by sequencing in a study of metastatic and nonmetastatic thyroid tumors. The CDR3 consists of 15 residues. CDR1 is LNHDA, CDR2 SQIVND, per germline (reference sequence). Nobody among the patients had been given any treatment before thyroid surgery. In regard to this clone: A read error may account for a junction end that differs from germline.

With MiXCR, TCRdb called clones anew from the PCR reads. The sample records approximately 17,000 clones, around 25% being singletons. The specimen sequenced was adjacent normal tissue. The chain carries TRBV19 and TRBJ2-7; 11 nucleotides match TRBD2. This clonotype was sampled from a female donor with papillary thyroid cancer or a benign thyroid nodule (not recorded which). Some clones in this sample may be carry-over from other donors' samples. The CDR3 protein is CASSVSLAGASEKYF. The DNA for the CDR3 is TGTGCCAGTAGTGTGTCACTAGCGGGGGCCTCCGAGAAGTACTTC.